The 11 T cell receptor beta chains given below trace back to one sample, sequenced in a study of blood T cells in healthy people across ages. With a J-beta primer mix and a sample-barcoded 5' primer, a second PCR ran about 6 to 11 cycles. TCRdb itself ran the 5' RACE reads through MiXCR, one entry per CDR3 protein. The table records 1.5 million to 2 million distinct CDR3 sequences, 40% to 55% of them present only once. Material: blood. The source is a woman aged 40 to 50 in good health.

V gene TRBV5-1 combines with J gene TRBJ2-1; no reliable D call. CDR1 and CDR2 (germline): SGHRS, YFSETQ. This CDR3 is 17 amino acids long. Trimming removed 4 bases from V and 2 bases from J, with 19 bases in between. The chain's CDR3 is CASSPPSGVSTYNEQFF. The CDR3 DNA is TGCGCCAGCAGCCCCCCTAGTGGGGTCTCTACCTACAATGAGCAGTTCTTC.

In this sample, this clonotype turned up a few times. This chain connects TRBV5-1 to TRBJ2-7, with 10 nucleotides matching TRBD2. There are 14 residues in the CDR3. J was trimmed by 1 base and V by 3 bases; bases with no gene match: 1. Germline V gives CDR1 SGHRS, CDR2 YFSETQ. The CDR3 reads CASSWGLASYEQYF. The CDR3 DNA is TGCGCCAGCAGCTGGGGACTAGCGTCCTACGAGCAGTACTTC.

Of note for this clonotype: One junction end does not reproduce the germline sequence, and a read error may be involved. V usage is TRBV18 and J usage is TRBJ1-2; TRBD1 aligns across 8 bases. This CDR3 comprises 15 residues. Looked up from germline, CDR1 is KGHSH and CDR2 is LQKENI. CDR3 nucleotide sequence: TGTGCCTGCTCACCAACGACAGGGGTCGGCTATGGCTACACCTTC. Translated, it gives CACSPTTGVGYGYTF.

J is TRBJ2-3 and V is TRBV20-1; maybe TRBD2 (6 bases). CDR1 is DFQATT and CDR2 is SNEGSKA in the germline V gene (reference sequence). The V end was cut by 5 bases, the J end by 5 bases, with 8 bases between. CDR3 length: 11 residues. This chain's CDR3 is CSAAGQDTQYF. The CDR3 DNA reads as TGCAGTGCTGCGGGGCAAGATACGCAGTATTTT.

J is TRBJ1-4 and V is TRBV4-1; D is undetermined. The V gene's germline CDR1 is MGHRA and CDR2 YSYEKL. V lost 1 base and J lost 5, with 11 bases in between. This CDR3 has 15 residues. The CDR3 DNA reads TGCGCCAGCAGCCAAGGGTCGCAGATAAATGAAAAACTGTTTTTT. Protein sequence: CASSQGSQINEKLFF.

This clonotype was found a few times. The rearrangement joins TRBV20-1 to TRBJ2-4; TRBD1 aligns across 9 bases. The DNA end lines up better with TRBJ2-7; the J call may be wrong. This CDR3 region has 15 residues. The germline gives CDR1 DFQATT, CDR2 SNEGSKA (reference sequence). The CDR3 region is CSAIAPNRGQNEQYF. The DNA of the CDR3 is TGCAGTGCTATTGCCCCTAACAGGGGGCAGAACGAGCAGTACTTC.

This clonotype occurred a few times. The CDR3 loop is CSAPSGAVQETQYF. The CDR3 bases are TGCAGTGCTCCTAGCGGGGCGGTACAAGAGACCCAGTACTTC. The rearrangement uses TRBV20-1 and TRBJ2-5; TRBD2 matches 9 bases. This CDR3 has 14 amino acids. The ends lost 5 bases at V and 2 bases at J; junction bases unmatched: 6. Germline CDR1 DFQATT, CDR2 SNEGSKA (reference sequence).

This clonotype was observed a few times. This chain connects TRBV7-2 to TRBJ2-7, with D possibly matching TRBD1 (6 bases). This CDR3 is built from 13 residues. CDR1 is SGHTA, CDR2 FQGNSA, per germline. The ends were cut back, 6 bases at V and 3 bases at J, with 12 bases in the middle. Here the CDR3 reads CASSVRGGYEQYF. CDR3 nucleotide sequence: TGTGCCAGCAGTGTCAGAGGGGGCTACGAGCAGTACTTC.

The chain recombines TRBV28 with TRBJ2-5; TRBD2 matches 13 bases. The CDR3 contains 17 residues. V shed 3 bases, J shed 5 bases, and the junction held 9 bases outside the gene matches. CDR1 MDHEN and CDR2 SYDVKM come from the germline V gene. The chain's CDR3 is CASSLGRLAGGTETQYF. The CDR3 bases are TGTGCCAGCAGTTTGGGCCGACTAGCGGGGGGTACCGAGACCCAGTACTTC.

This clonotype was picked up a small number of times. J is TRBJ2-1 and V is TRBV20-1, with D hard to call. Per the germline V gene, CDR1 is DFQATT and CDR2 is SNEGSKA (reference sequence). The ends were cut back, 0 bases at V and 5 bases at J, with 11 bases in the middle. The CDR3 runs 14 residues. CDR3 in amino acids: CSARDLRPDNEQFF. The CDR3 region has the DNA TGCAGTGCTAGAGACCTAAGACCTGACAATGAGCAGTTCTTC.

The chain couples TRBV12-3 or TRBV12-4 to TRBJ2-5, with 10 bases aligning to TRBD1. Trimming at V came to 6 bases and at J to 5 bases, leaving 15 bases not matched to a gene. The CDR3 has 17 residues. CDR3 amino acids: CASSIVVGQGGLETQYF. As DNA, the CDR3 is TGTGCCAGCAGCATCGTGGTAGGACAGGGGGGGCTCGAGACCCAGTACTTC.